The present T cell receptor beta chain was sequenced within a study of T cells after yellow fever vaccination. TCRdb re-analysed the 5' RACE reads in MiXCR, keeping a single row per CDR3 protein. The table records fewer than 100,000 distinct CDR3 sequences, over 8% of them present only once. Germline V gives CDR1 SGHDT, CDR2 YYEEEE. Trimming took off 2 bases at V and 3 bases at J, with 12 bases between the two ends. This CDR3 is 15 amino acids long. This specimen was CD8+ T cells not binding an NS4B(214-222) dextramer, sorted from PBMCs, taken less than 16 days after the first yellow fever vaccination. The sequence derives from a man younger than 35 who received the YFV17D yellow fever vaccine. The chain combines TRBV5-6 with TRBJ1-5, with D unresolved. The CDR3: CASSFSSEYNQPQHF. For the CDR3, the DNA is TGTGCCAGCAGCTTTTCGTCGGAATACAATCAGCCCCAGCATTTT.